This T cell receptor beta chain is from a study of blood T cells in healthy people across ages. Study results and caveats: Using unsorted PBMCs precluded a conclusive naive versus antigen-experienced comparison. Long-lived and aged donors differed, with more naive CD4+ cells and higher diversity in the long-lived.

This clonotype was detected only a few times. Its antigen is still unknown. A sample-barcoded 5' primer and a J-beta primer mix were used in a second PCR of about 7 to 12 cycles. TCRdb independently ran MiXCR on the 5' RACE reads; one entry per CDR3 protein. There are 1.5 million to 2 million distinct CDR3 sequences in the sample; about 35% occur only once, and around 11% lies in the top ten. With 4 bases clipped from V and 0 bases from J, the junction kept 6 bases outside the gene matches. Germline lookup yields CDR1 ENHRY and CDR2 SYGVKD. The CDR3 covers 17 residues. This receptor was taken from a woman in her 30s in good health. Source material: blood. The rearrangement joins TRBV10-3 to TRBJ2-6, with TRBD1 matching over 7 bases. CDR3 sequence (DNA): TGTGCCATCAGTGTTGGGGGACAGATCTCTGGGGCCAACGTCCTGACTTTC. Amino acids: CAISVGGQISGANVLTF.